This T cell receptor beta chain was identified during a study of patients and donors after allogeneic stem cell transplantation. One entry per CDR3 protein results from TCRdb running MiXCR on the RT-PCR reads. This sample has about 2,600 distinct CDR3 sequences; about 17% occur once, and the top ten carry 20%. The germline V gene has CDR1 LGHNA and CDR2 YNFKEQ. The CDR3 has 16 amino acids. The V and J ends lost 0 bases and 2 bases, in that order; junction bases with no gene match: 1. Source material: blood, either unsorted or a sorted T cell fraction (not recorded which). The rearrangement uses TRBV4-2 and TRBJ2-1, with 10 nucleotides matching TRBD2. The TCR originated in a human donor who was either an allogeneic HSCT recipient or a stem cell or donor lymphocyte infusion donor (not recorded which). It is not recorded whose cells these are; they may come from a transplant donor. This CDR3 is CASSQDLAGAYNEQFF. The CDR3 nucleotides are TGTGCCAGCAGCCAAGATCTAGCGGGAGCCTACAATGAGCAGTTCTTC.